This T cell receptor beta chain was observed in a study of regulatory T cells in long-lasting Graves disease. Regarding the study as a whole: Persistent cases of Graves' showed reduced TCR diversity relative to newly diagnosed patients.

As to time point: persistent/refractory GD, antithyroid drugs over 5 years with positive TRAb. After RNA was extracted from PBMCs, the TCR library was made from it. Trimming took off 3 bases at V and 5 bases at J, with 10 bases between the two ends. The CDR3 length is 13 residues. CDR1 is PRHDT, CDR2 FYEKMQ, per germline (reference sequence). Investigators prepared the TCR beta libraries by applying iRepertoire HTBI primers and Arm-PCR of CDR3 regions. A single record per CDR3 protein comes from TCRdb applying MiXCR to the multiplex PCR reads. Of about 290,000 distinct CDR3 sequences in the sample, 22% were seen once. With respect to this clonotype: Its antigen remains unidentified.

This rearrangement joins TRBV13 to TRBJ1-1; no reliable D call. This clonotype originated in a female donor with Graves disease. Sequences were derived from peripheral blood mononuclear cells (PBMCs), sampled when the disease was refractory, from a patient treated with antithyroid drugs. The chain's CDR3 is CASSLEARTEAFF. The DNA for the CDR3 is TGTGCCAGCAGCTTGGAGGCACGGACTGAAGCTTTCTTT.